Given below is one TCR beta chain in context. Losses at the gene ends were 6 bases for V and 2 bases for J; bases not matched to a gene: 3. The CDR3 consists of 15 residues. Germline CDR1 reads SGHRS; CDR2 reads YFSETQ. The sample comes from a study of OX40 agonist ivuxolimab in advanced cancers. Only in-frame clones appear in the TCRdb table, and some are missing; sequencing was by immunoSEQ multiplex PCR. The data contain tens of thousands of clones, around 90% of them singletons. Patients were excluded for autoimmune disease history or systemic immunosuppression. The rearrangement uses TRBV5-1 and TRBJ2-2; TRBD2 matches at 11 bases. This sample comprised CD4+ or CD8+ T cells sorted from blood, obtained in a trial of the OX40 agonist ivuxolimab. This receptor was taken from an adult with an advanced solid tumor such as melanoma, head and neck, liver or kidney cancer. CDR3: CASTTSGGNTGELFF. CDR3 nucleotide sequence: TGCGCCAGCACAACTAGCGGGGGTAACACCGGGGAGCTGTTTTTT.